This T cell receptor beta chain is drawn from a study of T cell responses to AZD1222 COVID-19 vaccine. The CDR3 totals 16 residues. Losses at the gene ends were 5 bases for V and 5 bases for J; bases not matched to a gene: 7. Germline loops: CDR1 SGHVS, CDR2 FQNEAQ. TCRdb's table, derived via immunoSEQ multiplex PCR, lists solely in-frame clones and lacks some. The sample has 90,000 to 130,000 clones, 65% to 85% seen once. This sequence originates from an adult in good health. This specimen consisted of peripheral blood, obtained on day 0 of AZD1222 vaccination. V usage is TRBV7-8 and J usage is TRBJ2-5; 14 positions agree with TRBD2. In DNA form, the CDR3 reads TGTGCCAGCAGCCCGGGACTAGCGGGAGCTTCGGAGACCCAGTACTTC. Translated, it gives CASSPGLAGASETQYF.